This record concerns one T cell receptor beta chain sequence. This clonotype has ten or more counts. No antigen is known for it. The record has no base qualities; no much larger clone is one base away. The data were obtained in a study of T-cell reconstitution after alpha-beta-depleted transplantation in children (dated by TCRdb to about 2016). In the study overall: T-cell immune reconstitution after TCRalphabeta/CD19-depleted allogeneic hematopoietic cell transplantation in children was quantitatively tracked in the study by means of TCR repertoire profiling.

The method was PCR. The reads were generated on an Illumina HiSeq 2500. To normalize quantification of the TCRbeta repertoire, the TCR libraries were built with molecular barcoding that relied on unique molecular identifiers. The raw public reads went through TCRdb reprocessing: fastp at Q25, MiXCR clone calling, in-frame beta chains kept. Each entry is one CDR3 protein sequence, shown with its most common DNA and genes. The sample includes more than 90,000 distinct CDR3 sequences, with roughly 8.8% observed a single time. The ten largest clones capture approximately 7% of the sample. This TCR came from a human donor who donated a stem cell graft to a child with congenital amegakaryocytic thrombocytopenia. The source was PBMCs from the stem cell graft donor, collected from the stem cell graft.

The sequenced DNA: TGCGCCAGCAGCTTGACAGAGGCTCGCTATGGCTACACCTTC. This codes for CASSLTEARYGYTF. This receptor chain uses TRBV5-1 and TRBJ1-2, with no reliable assignment of the D segment. V was cut back by 1 base and J by 4 bases, leaving a gap of 11 bases between them. The germline V gene gives CDR1 as SGHRS and CDR2 as YFSETQ. The cysteine opens and the phenylalanine closes a CDR3 of 14 amino acids. CDR3 DNA is the only sequence kept; it has 42 bases, read in frame from the first base.